These 23 T cell receptor beta chains originate from one sample sequenced in a study of CD8 T cells in Susac syndrome. With random hexamers, reverse transcription was performed on about 0.5 to 1 ug of RNA. TCRdb processed the immunoSEQ multiplex PCR reads anew with MiXCR; each CDR3 protein has one entry. The sample has around 300,000 distinct CDR3 sequences, over 75% seen once. Sequenced material: CD8+ T cells from PBMCs. These receptors came from a human donor with multiple sclerosis.

V usage is TRBV3-1 and J usage is TRBJ1-1; D is unclear. CDR3 length: 13 amino acids. Deletions cut 0 bases from V and 10 bases from J, with 12 bases between. Per germline, CDR1 LGHDT and CDR2 YNNKEL (reference sequence). DNA for the CDR3: TGTGCCAGCAGCCAAGATGGGTCCTCTGGAGCTTTCTTT. It translates to CASSQDGSSGAFF.

The chain recombines TRBV7-2 with TRBJ1-5; D gene ambiguous. V was pared by 0 bases and J by 0 bases, with 15 bases between. The germline V gene has CDR1 SGHTA and CDR2 FQGNSA. The CDR3 covers 18 residues. The CDR3 reads CASSLALIGIHSNQPQHF. In DNA, the CDR3 is TGTGCCAGCAGCTTAGCGCTTATCGGGATACATAGCAATCAGCCCCAGCATTTT.

This clonotype occurred a few times. The chain uses TRBV20-1 and TRBJ1-2; D gene unclear. V shed 5 bases and J shed 7 bases, with 11 bases lying between them. Germline loops: CDR1 DFQATT, CDR2 SNEGSKA (reference sequence). This CDR3 has 11 amino acids. The CDR3 protein is CSASEGIGYTF. CDR3 coding DNA: TGCAGTGCTTCCGAAGGAATTGGCTACACCTTC.

CDR3 sequence: CVQRNFTDTQYF. The CDR3 DNA sequence: TGCGTACAGCGGAACTTCACAGATACGCAGTATTTT. V gene TRBV20-1 combines with J gene TRBJ2-3, with D perhaps TRBD2 (5 bases). Germline CDR1 and CDR2: DFQATT and SNEGSKA (reference sequence). The CDR3 loop spans 12 amino acids.

V is TRBV6-2 or TRBV6-3 and J is TRBJ2-1; 7 bases align to TRBD2. After removal of 5 bases from V and 2 bases from J, the junction contained 6 bases not matched to a gene. Germline V gene data show CDR1 as MNHEY and CDR2 as SVGEGT. This CDR3 comprises 15 residues. CDR3 sequence: CASSPSAGAYNEQFF. As DNA, the CDR3 is TGTGCCAGCAGTCCCTCGGCGGGAGCCTACAATGAGCAGTTCTTC.

This rearrangement joins TRBV4-3 to TRBJ2-5; TRBD2 agrees at 7 bases. The CDR3 sequence is 16 residues long. J was trimmed by 0 bases and V by 4 bases; bases with no gene match: 8. Germline-derived CDR1 and CDR2 are LGHNA and YSLEER. CDR3 loop: CASSPGGGMYQETQYF. In nucleotides, the CDR3 is TGCGCCAGCAGCCCGGGGGGTGGGATGTACCAAGAGACCCAGTACTTC.

J is TRBJ2-3 and V is TRBV5-4; a possible D gene is TRBD1 (6 bases). Germline V gives CDR1 SGHNT, CDR2 YYREEE (reference sequence). V lost 0 bases, J lost 6 bases, and 11 bases lay in between. The length of the CDR3 is 14 residues. CDR3 region: CASSLEQGGDTQYF. The CDR3 nucleotides are TGTGCCAGCAGCTTGGAACAGGGCGGGGATACGCAGTATTTT.

The V gene is TRBV2, the J gene TRBJ2-3; D possibly uses TRBD1 or TRBD2 (5 bases each). The germline CDR1 and CDR2 sequences are SNHLY and FYNNEI. There are 14 residues in the CDR3. Trimming removed 7 bases at V and 5 bases at J, with 16 bases between. The CDR3 loop reads CASIGTLVGDTQYF. The CDR3 DNA is TGTGCCAGCATCGGGACGTTAGTGGGAGATACGCAGTATTTT.

V and J are TRBV15 and TRBJ2-5, with D uncertain. Trimming took 1 base from V and 5 from J, leaving 8 bases between them. CDR1 and CDR2 (germline): LNHNV, YYDKDF (reference sequence). This CDR3 is built from 13 residues. The chain's CDR3 is CATSRGLLETQYF. In DNA, the CDR3 is TGTGCCACCAGCAGAGGATTACTCGAGACCCAGTACTTC.

The V call is TRBV27, the J call TRBJ2-1; TRBD1 matches at 9 bases. V shed 5 bases and J 10 bases; nucleotides not matched to a gene: 15. CDR1 and CDR2 from the germline V gene are MNHEY and SMNVEV (reference sequence). The CDR3 is made up of 16 amino acids. DNA of the CDR3: TGTGCCAGCAGTCCGCCTCCAAGGGACAGGGTAAGGGAGCAGTTCTTC. Protein product: CASSPPPRDRVREQFF.

This chain connects TRBV4-3 to TRBJ2-3, with 11 bases matching TRBD1. V dropped 0 bases and J dropped 3; count of bases not matched to a gene: 5. Germline V CDR1 and CDR2: LGHNA, YSLEER. The CDR3 covers 17 residues. CDR3 coding DNA: TGCGCCAGCAGCCAAGATTGGGGACAGGGGGTGACAGATACGCAGTATTTT. This encodes CASSQDWGQGVTDTQYF.

The chain has TRBV5-4 and TRBJ1-6, with TRBD1 matching over 9 bases. From germline, CDR1 is SGHNT and CDR2 YYREEE (reference sequence). The length of the CDR3 is 16 residues. The V and J ends lost 0 bases and 6 bases, in that order; junction bases with no gene match: 4. CDR3 sequence: CASSLDRGQTNSPLHF. In DNA, the CDR3 is TGTGCCAGCAGCTTGGACAGGGGGCAAACTAATTCACCCCTCCACTTT.

The V call is TRBV18, the J call TRBJ2-5; 10 bases fit TRBD2. After removal of 0 bases from V and 4 bases from J, the junction contained 17 bases not matched to a gene. Germline V gene data show CDR1 as KGHSH and CDR2 as LQKENI. The CDR3 contains 20 residues. This CDR3 reads CASSPPGLGLAGVSLETQYF. Here the CDR3 DNA reads TGTGCCAGCTCACCACCTGGACTTGGGCTAGCGGGAGTGAGTTTAGAGACCCAGTACTTC.

The chain joins TRBV7-9 to TRBJ2-2, with D perhaps TRBD1 or TRBD2 (5 bases each). Germline loops: CDR1 SEHNR, CDR2 FQNEAQ (reference sequence). The CDR3 is 12 residues long. V was shortened by 11 bases and J by 4 bases, with 11 bases between the two germline ends. CDR3 sequence reads: CAGGQVTGELFF. The DNA for the CDR3 is TGTGCCGGAGGACAAGTCACCGGGGAGCTGTTTTTT.

The genes are TRBV20-1 and TRBJ2-7, with 15 nucleotides matching TRBD2. V lost 6 bases, J lost 6 bases, and 12 bases stayed unmatched. There are 16 residues in the CDR3. Germline loops: CDR1 DFQATT, CDR2 SNEGSKA (reference sequence). CDR3 sequence reads: CSAPNPGLAGGGEQYF. Here the CDR3 DNA reads TGCAGTGCCCCTAATCCGGGACTAGCGGGAGGTGGCGAGCAGTACTTC.

The chain joins TRBV19 to TRBJ2-4, with D perhaps matching TRBD1 (6 bases). Trimming removed 5 bases from V and 0 bases from J, with 14 bases in between. CDR1 is LNHDA and CDR2 is SQIVND in the germline V gene (reference sequence). This CDR3 comprises 16 residues. The CDR3: CASSLGAALAKNIQYF. DNA for the CDR3: TGTGCCAGTAGTCTGGGGGCAGCTCTAGCCAAAAACATTCAGTACTTC.

The chain employs TRBV12-3 or TRBV12-4 and TRBJ1-4; D is uncertain. This CDR3 contains 15 residues. The V and J ends lost 6 bases and 4 bases respectively, with 15 bases between them. For the CDR3, the DNA is TGTGCCAGCAGCCCCCGTGCGGGTTATAATGAAAAACTGTTTTTT. Its translation is CASSPRAGYNEKLFF.

The rearrangement links TRBV6-2 or TRBV6-3 to TRBJ2-3; TRBD2 agrees at 8 bases. In germline, CDR1 is MNHEY, CDR2 SVGEGT. The V and J ends lost 2 bases and 1 base, in that order; junction bases with no gene match: 11. The CDR3 is 18 amino acids. CDR3 in amino acids: CASSYIGAGEFGTDTQYF. The DNA of the CDR3 is TGTGCCAGCAGTTACATAGGAGCGGGAGAATTCGGCACAGATACGCAGTATTTT.

The chain joins TRBV4-3 to TRBJ1-5, with no clear D. CDR1 is LGHNA and CDR2 is YSLEER in the germline V gene. V was shortened by 0 bases and J by 1 base, with 4 bases between the two germline ends. The CDR3 runs 14 residues. The CDR3 DNA sequence: TGCGCCAGCAGCCAAGAACGCAGCAATCAGCCCCAGCATTTT. This translates into CASSQERSNQPQHF.

In this sample, this clonotype turned up a few times. J is TRBJ2-1 and V is TRBV5-6, with unresolved D. V was trimmed by 0 bases and J by 10 bases, leaving 5 bases between them. The CDR3 length is 11 residues. Germline-derived CDR1 and CDR2 are SGHDT and YYEEEE. The DNA for the CDR3 is TGTGCCAGCAGCTTGGCGACAGAGCAGTTCTTC. It is translated as CASSLATEQFF.

The chain recombines TRBV14 with TRBJ1-1; D possibly corresponds to TRBD1 (6 bases). Between the trimmed V and J ends, which lost 7 bases and 10 bases, there was a span of 22 bases. Germline V CDR1 and CDR2: SGHDN, FVKESK. This CDR3 spans 14 amino acids. DNA of the CDR3: TGTGCCAGCACCAAAATAGGGGGGGCCGTTGGAGCTTTCTTT. It encodes CASTKIGGAVGAFF.

The chain uses TRBV27 and TRBJ1-5; D is possibly TRBD1 (5 bases). Trimming removed 5 bases at V and 7 bases at J, with 18 bases between. The CDR3 covers 15 residues. Germline assignment: CDR1 MNHEY and CDR2 SMNVEV (reference sequence). The CDR3 region is CASSQGTVLGQPQHF. The CDR3 DNA sequence: TGTGCCAGCAGTCAAGGGACGGTCTTGGGGCAGCCCCAGCATTTT.

The chain uses TRBV4-1 and TRBJ2-2; D assignment may be TRBD1 or TRBD2 (5 bases each). V gave up 3 bases and J gave up 4 bases, with 15 bases separating them. The CDR3 covers 16 residues. Germline assignment: CDR1 MGHRA and CDR2 YSYEKL. The CDR3 here is CASSHLGPPATGELFF. In nucleotides, the CDR3 is TGCGCCAGCAGCCACCTGGGACCACCGGCCACCGGGGAGCTGTTTTTT.